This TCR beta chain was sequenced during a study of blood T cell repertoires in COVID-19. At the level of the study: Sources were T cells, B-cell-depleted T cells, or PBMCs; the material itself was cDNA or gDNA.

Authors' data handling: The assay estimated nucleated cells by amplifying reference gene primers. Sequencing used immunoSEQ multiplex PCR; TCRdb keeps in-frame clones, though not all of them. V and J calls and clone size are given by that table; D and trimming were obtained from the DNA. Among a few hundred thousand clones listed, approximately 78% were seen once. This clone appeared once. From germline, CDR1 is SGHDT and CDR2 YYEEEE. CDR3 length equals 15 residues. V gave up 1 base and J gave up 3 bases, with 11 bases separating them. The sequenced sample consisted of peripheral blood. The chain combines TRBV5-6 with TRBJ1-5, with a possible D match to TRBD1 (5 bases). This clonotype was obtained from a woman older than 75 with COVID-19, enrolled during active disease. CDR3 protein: CASSLFGAINQPQHF. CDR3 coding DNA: TGTGCCAGCAGCTTGTTTGGGGCCATCAATCAGCCCCAGCATTTT.